These T cell receptor beta chains were read from a single sample in a study of identical twins. TCRdb redid the calling of the 5' RACE reads with MiXCR, one entry per CDR3 protein. The profile shows around 490,000 distinct CDR3 sequences, 20% to 25% of them singletons. The data were also submitted as part of a second study, on yellow fever vaccine responses in identical twins.

Source material: CD4+ T cells sorted from blood. All receptors derive from a young woman in good health. Both conserved end residues are part of each CDR3. Fields, in order: V gene, clone size, J gene, D gene, CDR3 protein, CDR3 DNA. D genes are given only for firm matches. The size entry is marked missing in some rows and otherwise reads once, few, many or a size class.

v_call: TRBV28; clone_size: few; j_call: TRBJ2-1; d_call: TRBD2; cdr3_aa: CASKKSGTSGYNEQFF; cdr3_nt: TGTGCCAGCAAAAAGTCCGGGACTAGCGGCTACAATGAGCAGTTCTTC
v_call: TRBV5-1; clone_size: many; j_call: TRBJ2-2; d_call: .; cdr3_aa: CASRIEALANTGELFF; cdr3_nt: TGCGCCAGCAGGATTGAGGCTCTGGCGAACACCGGGGAGCTGTTTTTT
v_call: TRBV10-3; clone_size: few; j_call: TRBJ1-1; d_call: .; cdr3_aa: CAIRGGNTEAFF; cdr3_nt: TGTGCCATCAGGGGGGGGAACACTGAAGCTTTCTTT
v_call: TRBV12-3/TRBV12-4; clone_size: .; j_call: TRBJ2-2; d_call: .; cdr3_aa: CASRATRVLTSGELFF; cdr3_nt: TGTGCCAGCAGGGCCACCAGGGTTCTAACCTCCGGGGAGCTGTTTTTT
v_call: TRBV7-2; clone_size: few; j_call: TRBJ2-3; d_call: .; cdr3_aa: CASSPRSPDTQYF; cdr3_nt: TGTGCCAGCAGCCCGAGGTCTCCAGATACGCAGTATTTT
v_call: TRBV4-1; clone_size: few; j_call: TRBJ2-3; d_call: .; cdr3_aa: CASSQDGGTRTDTQYF; cdr3_nt: TGCGCCAGCAGCCAAGATGGGGGCACTCGCACAGATACGCAGTATTTT
v_call: TRBV6-1; clone_size: .; j_call: TRBJ1-3; d_call: .; cdr3_aa: CASQRRLSSGNTIYF; cdr3_nt: TGTGCCAGCCAACGACGGCTATCCTCTGGAAACACCATATATTTT
v_call: TRBV9; clone_size: few; j_call: TRBJ1-1; d_call: .; cdr3_aa: CASSVGTENTEAFF; cdr3_nt: TGTGCCAGCAGCGTCGGGACGGAGAACACTGAAGCTTTCTTT
v_call: TRBV7-9; clone_size: .; j_call: TRBJ2-6; d_call: .; cdr3_aa: CASSLAGESSGANVLTF; cdr3_nt: TGTGCCAGCAGCTTAGCGGGGGAGAGCTCTGGGGCCAACGTCCTGACTTTC
v_call: TRBV4-1; clone_size: few; j_call: TRBJ1-1; d_call: .; cdr3_aa: CASSQVQRNTEAFF; cdr3_nt: TGCGCCAGCAGCCAGGTACAGCGGAACACTGAAGCTTTCTTT
v_call: TRBV4-1; clone_size: few; j_call: TRBJ2-5; d_call: TRBD1; cdr3_aa: CASSQDFHRGRETQYF; cdr3_nt: TGCGCCAGCAGCCAAGATTTCCACAGGGGTAGGGAGACCCAGTACTTC
v_call: TRBV20-1; clone_size: .; j_call: TRBJ2-5; d_call: TRBD1; cdr3_aa: CSARADRDLETQYF; cdr3_nt: TGCAGTGCTAGAGCGGACAGGGACTTGGAGACCCAGTACTTC
v_call: TRBV3-1; clone_size: few; j_call: TRBJ2-1; d_call: TRBD2; cdr3_aa: CASSPPTSAPEYNEQFF; cdr3_nt: TGTGCCAGCAGCCCGCCCACTAGCGCTCCTGAGTACAATGAGCAGTTCTTC
v_call: TRBV19; clone_size: .; j_call: TRBJ2-7; d_call: .; cdr3_aa: CASSGGPRSSYEQYF; cdr3_nt: TGTGCCAGTAGTGGGGGGCCCCGGAGCTCCTACGAGCAGTACTTC
v_call: TRBV20-1; clone_size: few; j_call: TRBJ2-3; d_call: TRBD2; cdr3_aa: CSAPPGLAASDTQYF; cdr3_nt: TGCAGTGCTCCCCCGGGACTAGCGGCGTCAGATACGCAGTATTTT
v_call: TRBV5-1; clone_size: few; j_call: TRBJ2-3; d_call: .; cdr3_aa: CASSLASRGTDTQYF; cdr3_nt: TGCGCCAGCAGCTTGGCCTCTCGGGGGACAGATACGCAGTATTTT
v_call: TRBV29-1; clone_size: .; j_call: TRBJ2-3; d_call: .; cdr3_aa: CSVVGNPDTQYF; cdr3_nt: TGCAGCGTTGTAGGCAACCCAGATACGCAGTATTTT
v_call: TRBV19; clone_size: few; j_call: TRBJ2-5; d_call: .; cdr3_aa: CASSIRAGEATQYF; cdr3_nt: TGTGCCAGTAGTATCAGGGCAGGGGAAGCGACCCAGTACTTC
v_call: TRBV6-5; clone_size: many; j_call: TRBJ1-2; d_call: TRBD1; cdr3_aa: CASSYLGTGAGYGYTF; cdr3_nt: TGTGCCAGCAGTTACCTAGGGACAGGGGCGGGCTATGGCTACACCTTC
v_call: TRBV5-6; clone_size: few; j_call: TRBJ1-2; d_call: .; cdr3_aa: CASSLDRSSNYGYTF; cdr3_nt: TGTGCCAGCAGCCTAGACAGGTCCTCTAACTATGGCTACACCTTC
v_call: TRBV5-1; clone_size: .; j_call: TRBJ2-3; d_call: .; cdr3_aa: CASSLQAGQSYTDTQYF; cdr3_nt: TGCGCCAGCAGCTTGCAAGCCGGACAGTCCTACACAGATACGCAGTATTTT
v_call: TRBV11-2; clone_size: few; j_call: TRBJ2-1; d_call: TRBD2; cdr3_aa: CASSLVYQAGSSYNEQFF; cdr3_nt: TGTGCCAGCAGCTTAGTATACCAAGCGGGAAGCTCCTACAATGAGCAGTTCTTC
v_call: TRBV5-1; clone_size: few; j_call: TRBJ2-2; d_call: .; cdr3_aa: CASSPTGTRNTGELFF; cdr3_nt: TGCGCCAGCAGCCCAACCGGGACACGGAACACCGGGGAGCTGTTTTTT
v_call: TRBV7-9; clone_size: .; j_call: TRBJ1-4; d_call: .; cdr3_aa: CASGRKDEKLFF; cdr3_nt: TGTGCCAGTGGGCGAAAGGATGAAAAACTGTTTTTT
v_call: TRBV20-1; clone_size: many; j_call: TRBJ2-5; d_call: TRBD1; cdr3_aa: CSAQNRGRGETQYF; cdr3_nt: TGCAGTGCTCAAAACAGGGGGCGCGGAGAGACCCAGTACTTC
v_call: TRBV24-1; clone_size: .; j_call: TRBJ2-5; d_call: .; cdr3_aa: CATSDFSAGEETQYF; cdr3_nt: TGTGCCACCAGTGATTTTTCGGCAGGTGAAGAGACCCAGTACTTC
v_call: TRBV2; clone_size: .; j_call: TRBJ2-7; d_call: TRBD2; cdr3_aa: CASIGGSSYEQYF; cdr3_nt: TGTGCCAGCATAGGCGGGAGCTCCTACGAGCAGTACTTC
v_call: TRBV7-2; clone_size: .; j_call: TRBJ2-1; d_call: TRBD2; cdr3_aa: CASRGTSGIVYEQFF; cdr3_nt: TGTGCCAGCAGAGGGACTAGCGGGATTGTGTATGAGCAGTTCTTC
v_call: TRBV18; clone_size: .; j_call: TRBJ2-3; d_call: .; cdr3_aa: CASSPEEHTQYF; cdr3_nt: TGTGCCAGCTCACCCGAGGAGCATACGCAGTATTTT
v_call: TRBV7-9; clone_size: .; j_call: TRBJ2-1; d_call: TRBD2; cdr3_aa: CASSSLAGGTWYEQFF; cdr3_nt: TGTGCCAGCAGCTCTCTAGCGGGAGGAACGTGGTATGAGCAGTTCTTC
v_call: TRBV3-1; clone_size: .; j_call: TRBJ2-7; d_call: TRBD2; cdr3_aa: CASSPTSGRPYEQYF; cdr3_nt: TGTGCCAGCAGCCCGACTAGCGGGAGACCCTACGAGCAGTACTTC
v_call: TRBV7-9; clone_size: few; j_call: TRBJ1-1; d_call: .; cdr3_aa: CASSLVQGWGTEAFF; cdr3_nt: TGTGCCAGCAGCTTAGTTCAGGGTTGGGGCACTGAAGCTTTCTTT
v_call: TRBV5-1; clone_size: few; j_call: TRBJ2-3; d_call: TRBD2; cdr3_aa: CASRSSLGLAGGQDTQYF; cdr3_nt: TGCGCCAGTAGGAGTTCACTAGGACTAGCGGGAGGGCAAGATACGCAGTATTTT
v_call: TRBV6-1; clone_size: few; j_call: TRBJ2-5; d_call: TRBD1; cdr3_aa: CASSGTTGGSETQYF; cdr3_nt: TGTGCCAGCAGTGGGACGACAGGGGGCTCGGAGACCCAGTACTTC
v_call: TRBV20-1; clone_size: .; j_call: TRBJ2-1; d_call: .; cdr3_aa: CSARRREVSYNEQFF; cdr3_nt: TGCAGTGCTAGACGAAGAGAGGTCTCCTACAATGAGCAGTTCTTC